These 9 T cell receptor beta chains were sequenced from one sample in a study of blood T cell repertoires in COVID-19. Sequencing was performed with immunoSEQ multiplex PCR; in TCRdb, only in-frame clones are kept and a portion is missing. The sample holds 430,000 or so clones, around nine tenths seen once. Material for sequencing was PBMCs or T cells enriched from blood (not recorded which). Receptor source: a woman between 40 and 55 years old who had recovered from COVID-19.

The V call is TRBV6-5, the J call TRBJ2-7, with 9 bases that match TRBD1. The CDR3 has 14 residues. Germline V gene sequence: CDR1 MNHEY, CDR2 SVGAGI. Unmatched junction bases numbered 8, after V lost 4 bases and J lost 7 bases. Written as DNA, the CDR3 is TGTGCCAGCAGTTCCGGGACAGGGTTCTTAGAGCAGTACTTC. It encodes CASSSGTGFLEQYF.

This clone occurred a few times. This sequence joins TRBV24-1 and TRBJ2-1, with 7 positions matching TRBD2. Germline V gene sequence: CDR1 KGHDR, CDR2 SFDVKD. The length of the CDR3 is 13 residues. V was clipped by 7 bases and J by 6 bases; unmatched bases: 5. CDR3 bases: TGTGCCACCAGCACACTAGCGCCCAATGAGCAGTTCTTC. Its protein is CATSTLAPNEQFF.

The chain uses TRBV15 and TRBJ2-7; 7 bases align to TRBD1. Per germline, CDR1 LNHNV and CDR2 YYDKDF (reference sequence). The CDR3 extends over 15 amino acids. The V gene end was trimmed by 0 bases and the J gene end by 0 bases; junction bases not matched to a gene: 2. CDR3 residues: CATSRERDSSYEQYF. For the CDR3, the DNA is TGTGCCACCAGCAGAGAAAGGGACAGCTCCTACGAGCAGTACTTC.

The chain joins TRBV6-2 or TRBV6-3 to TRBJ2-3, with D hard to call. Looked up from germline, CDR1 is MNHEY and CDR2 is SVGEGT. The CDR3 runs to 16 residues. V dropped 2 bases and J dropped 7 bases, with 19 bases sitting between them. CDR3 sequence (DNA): TGTGCCAGCAGTTACACAGCCTCCCACAACTCGAATACGCAGTATTTT. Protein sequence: CASSYTASHNSNTQYF.

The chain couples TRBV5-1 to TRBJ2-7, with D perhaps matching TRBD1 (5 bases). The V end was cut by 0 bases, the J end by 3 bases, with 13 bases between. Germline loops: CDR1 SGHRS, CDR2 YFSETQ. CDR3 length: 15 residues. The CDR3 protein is CASSLVMQGSYEQYF. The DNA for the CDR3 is TGCGCCAGCAGCTTGGTTATGCAGGGTAGCTACGAGCAGTACTTC.

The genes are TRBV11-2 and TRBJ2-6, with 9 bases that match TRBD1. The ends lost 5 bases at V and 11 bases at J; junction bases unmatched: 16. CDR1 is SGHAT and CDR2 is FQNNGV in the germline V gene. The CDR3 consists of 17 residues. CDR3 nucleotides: TGTGCCAGCAGCCACAAAGGGCGGGACAGGGTATTTCACGTCCTGACTTTC. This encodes CASSHKGRDRVFHVLTF.

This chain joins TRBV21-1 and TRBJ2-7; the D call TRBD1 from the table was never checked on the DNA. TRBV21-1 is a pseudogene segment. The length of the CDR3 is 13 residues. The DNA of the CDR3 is TGTGCCAGCAGCCCCCCAGGGGTCTACGAGCAGTACTTC. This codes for CASSPPGVYEQYF.

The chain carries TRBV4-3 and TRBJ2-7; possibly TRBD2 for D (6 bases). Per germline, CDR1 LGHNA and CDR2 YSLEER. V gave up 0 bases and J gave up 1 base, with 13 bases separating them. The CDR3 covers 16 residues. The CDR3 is CASSQDQTRRSYEQYF. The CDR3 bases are TGCGCCAGCAGCCAAGATCAGACTAGAAGGTCCTACGAGCAGTACTTC.

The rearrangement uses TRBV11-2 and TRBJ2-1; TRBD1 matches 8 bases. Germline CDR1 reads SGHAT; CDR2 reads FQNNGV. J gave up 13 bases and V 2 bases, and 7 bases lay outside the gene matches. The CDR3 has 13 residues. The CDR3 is CASSLILDRVQFF. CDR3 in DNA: TGTGCCAGCAGCTTAATACTGGACAGGGTCCAGTTCTTC.